The present T cell receptor beta chain was sequenced within a study of blood T cell repertoires in COVID-19. The wider study: Sources were T cells, B-cell-depleted T cells, or PBMCs; the material itself was cDNA or gDNA.

V dropped 6 bases and J dropped 1 base, with 12 bases sitting between them. CDR1 and CDR2 from the germline V gene are SNHLY and FYNNEI. The CDR3 sequence is 14 residues long. Original analysis: Estimated nucleated cell counts came from reference gene primer amplification. Clones were sequenced by immunoSEQ multiplex PCR, and TCRdb holds only the in-frame ones, with some missing. That table furnishes V, J and clone size, whereas the DNA furnished D and trimming. The sample includes 50,000 to 65,000 clones, around 90% of them seen just once. The chain links TRBV2 to TRBJ1-1; a weak D match, TRBD1 (5 bases). The specimen was peripheral blood. The sequence derives from a man in his fifties or sixties with acute or convalescent COVID-19. CDR3 residues: CASSPGLENTEAFF. The CDR3 DNA sequence: TGTGCCAGCAGCCCGGGACTAGAGAACACTGAAGCTTTCTTT.